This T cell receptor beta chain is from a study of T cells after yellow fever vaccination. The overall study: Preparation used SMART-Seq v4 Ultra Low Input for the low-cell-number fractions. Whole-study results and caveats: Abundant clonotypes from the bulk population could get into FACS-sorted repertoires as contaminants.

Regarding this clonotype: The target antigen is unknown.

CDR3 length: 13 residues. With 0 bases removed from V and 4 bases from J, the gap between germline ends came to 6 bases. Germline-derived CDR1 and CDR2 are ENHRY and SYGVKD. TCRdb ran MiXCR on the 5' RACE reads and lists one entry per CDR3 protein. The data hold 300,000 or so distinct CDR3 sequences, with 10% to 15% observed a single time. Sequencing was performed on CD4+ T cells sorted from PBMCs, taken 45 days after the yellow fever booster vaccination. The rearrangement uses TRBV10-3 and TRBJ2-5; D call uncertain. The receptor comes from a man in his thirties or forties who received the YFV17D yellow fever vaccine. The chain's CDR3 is CAISESSVETQYF. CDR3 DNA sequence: TGTGCCATCAGTGAGTCGTCAGTAGAGACCCAGTACTTC.